This is a list of T cell receptor beta chains from one sample in a study of T cells in tumors after PD-1 blockade. The repertoire was sequenced with immunoSEQ multiplex PCR; TCRdb's copy has only in-frame clones and lacks some. The top ten hold 4% to 4.5% of the sample, which has roughly 49,000 clones, more than 65% seen once. Sample: PBMCs, taken before anti-PD-1 treatment. The receptors were gathered from a human donor with basal cell carcinoma. Each CDR3 is given with its conserved first and last residue. D genes are given only for firm matches. Rows give clone size only sometimes, using once, few, many, or a class for an expanded clone.

V gene	clone size	J gene	D gene	CDR3 protein
TRBV10-1	-	TRBJ2-2	-	CASSGGFTGELFF
TRBV13	-	TRBJ1-3	TRBD1	CASSLLRDRGTKAIYF
TRBV28	-	TRBJ1-5	TRBD1	CASSAGTGANSNQPQHF
TRBV30	-	TRBJ1-4	TRBD1	CAWSEWTGGKGKLFF
TRBV23-1	-	TRBJ1-2	-	CASSHLYGYTF
TRBV3-1/TRBV3-2	-	TRBJ1-1	-	CASSRKGAGDTEAFF
TRBV5-1	-	TRBJ2-7	-	CASSLSIQGFPSYEQYF
TRBV5-1	once	TRBJ2-2	TRBD2	CASRAYPAGGGTGELFF
TRBV7-9	-	TRBJ1-5	-	CASSFEGLGQPQHF
TRBV5-1	few	TRBJ2-7	TRBD2	CASSLAGAPGEQYF
TRBV25-1	-	TRBJ1-2	-	CASSDPNNYGYTF
TRBV29-1	-	TRBJ2-6	-	CSVEGGPLSGANVLTF
TRBV6-1	-	TRBJ1-1	-	CASSEADGLNTEAFF
TRBV2	-	TRBJ2-7	TRBD2	CASILAGLSYEQYF
TRBV7-2	-	TRBJ1-1	-	CASSPRALGNTEAFF
TRBV21-1	-	TRBJ1-2	-	CASSKGQAYGYTF
TRBV5-5	-	TRBJ1-2	TRBD1	CASSQMTGGYGYTF
TRBV7-8	few	TRBJ2-7	TRBD1	CASSLDRGLTYEQYF
TRBV14	-	TRBJ2-1	TRBD2	CASSQERRGGKFF
TRBV6-5	few	TRBJ1-5	TRBD1	CASSSGQGAGNQPQHF
TRBV28	-	TRBJ1-1	-	CASSPWTVEHTEAFF
TRBV5-5	-	TRBJ2-7	-	CASSPDIGEQYF
TRBV11-3	-	TRBJ2-7	-	CASSLDRVSEQYF
TRBV5-4	-	TRBJ1-4	TRBD1	CASSLGQGIATNEKLFF
TRBV5-1	-	TRBJ2-1	TRBD2	CASSLAGGIWNEQFF
TRBV6-5	-	TRBJ1-2	-	CASSPPYGGRWGYTF
TRBV5-1	-	TRBJ1-3	-	CASSLQGYPGNTIYF
TRBV3-1/TRBV3-2	once	TRBJ2-6	TRBD2	CASSQIYRTSGGASGANVLTF
TRBV7-2	-	TRBJ2-5	-	CASSLGPGETQYF
TRBV5-6	-	TRBJ1-1	TRBD1	CASSNQGQRAREAFF
TRBV3-1/TRBV3-2	-	TRBJ2-5	-	CASSQEVQRAGETQYF
TRBV7-2	once	TRBJ2-4	TRBD2	CASSLVGLAGGFKNIQYF
TRBV19	-	TRBJ2-7	-	CASMGVSYEQYF
TRBV5-1	-	TRBJ1-1	-	CASSLIGMNTEAFF
TRBV19	-	TRBJ2-1	-	CASSSPGRREYEQFF
TRBV15	-	TRBJ2-7	-	CATGRQGYEQYF
TRBV12-3/TRBV12-4	-	TRBJ2-3	-	CASSLVGDTQYF
TRBV5-5	-	TRBJ1-1	-	CATAGTWNTEAFF
TRBV5-6	-	TRBJ1-4	-	CASSLREMGGEKLFF
TRBV2	few	TRBJ2-7	-	CASLASSSYEQYF
TRBV12-3/TRBV12-4	-	TRBJ1-1	-	CASSFGVTEAFF
TRBV5-1	-	TRBJ1-4	TRBD1	CASSFTPGQGREKLFF
TRBV30	-	TRBJ2-7	-	CAWGSFSYEQYF
TRBV6-6	-	TRBJ2-7	TRBD1	CASSTGGQVSYEQYF
TRBV3-1/TRBV3-2	few	TRBJ1-3	-	CASSPSGGRSRNTIYF